A single sample is the source of the 6 T cell receptor beta chains below, sequenced in a study of blood T cell repertoires in COVID-19. Produced via immunoSEQ multiplex PCR; TCRdb's table is partial and in-frame only. Of 200,000 to 300,000 clones listed, around 86% are singletons. The sample consisted of PBMCs or T cells enriched from blood (not recorded which). These receptor sequences come from a woman aged 18-35 years who had recovered from COVID-19.

The chain couples TRBV4-1 to TRBJ1-1; D perhaps matches TRBD1 (6 bases). The CDR3 length is 16 residues. CDR1 is MGHRA, CDR2 YSYEKL, per germline. V lost 1 base and J 4 bases, leaving 16 bases between the germline ends. CDR3 DNA sequence: TGCGCCAGCAGCCAAGGTTTTACAGGGAGGGGCACTGAAGCTTTCTTT. Its translation: CASSQGFTGRGTEAFF.

The CDR3 loop is CASSLVGGSGTDTQYF. For the CDR3, the DNA is TGTGCCAGCAGCTTAGTGGGCGGGAGTGGCACAGATACGCAGTATTTT. V gene TRBV7-3 combines with J gene TRBJ2-3; 7 positions match TRBD2. This CDR3 region has 16 residues. Trimming removed 2 bases from V and 1 base from J; junction bases left unmatched: 6. CDR1 SGHTA and CDR2 FQGTGA come from the germline V gene.

This clone was seen more than once but under ten times. This same CDR3 is encoded by further DNA sequences in the sample. In DNA, the CDR3 is TGTGCCAGCAGCCCGAGACAGGGGGGTCAGCCCCAGCATTTT. Encoded protein: CASSPRQGGQPQHF. The genes are TRBV28 and TRBJ1-5; TRBD1 agrees at 9 bases. Germline V gene sequence: CDR1 MDHEN, CDR2 SYDVKM. Trimming removed 6 bases from V and 6 bases from J; junction bases left unmatched: 6. This CDR3 spans 14 amino acids.

This clone has only a few counts. The rearrangement joins TRBV4-2 to TRBJ2-7, with 10 nucleotides matching TRBD1. Germline assignment: CDR1 LGHNA and CDR2 YNFKEQ. The CDR3 consists of 20 residues. The V segment lost 0 bases and the J segment 2 bases; nucleotides outside the gene matches: 16. The CDR3 protein is CASSQDPYGGTGVRAYEQYF. CDR3 sequence (DNA): TGTGCCAGCAGCCAAGATCCGTACGGCGGGACAGGGGTTCGCGCCTACGAGCAGTACTTC.

The V call is TRBV20-1, the J call TRBJ1-1; D uncertain. The germline gives CDR1 DFQATT, CDR2 SNEGSKA (reference sequence). The CDR3 totals 11 residues. V lost 4 bases and J lost 0, with 3 bases in between. DNA of the CDR3: TGCAGTGCTATCATGAACACTGAAGCTTTCTTT. This sequence encodes CSAIMNTEAFF.

This chain connects TRBV5-4 to TRBJ2-3; 10 nucleotides match TRBD2. CDR3 length equals 17 residues. The J segment lost 2 bases and the V segment lost 0 bases, leaving 6 bases of the junction unmatched. Germline CDR1 SGHNT, CDR2 YYREEE (reference sequence). For the CDR3, the DNA is TGTGCCAGCAGCTTGGTGGCTAGCGGGGGCAACACAGATACGCAGTATTTT. Translated: CASSLVASGGNTDTQYF.